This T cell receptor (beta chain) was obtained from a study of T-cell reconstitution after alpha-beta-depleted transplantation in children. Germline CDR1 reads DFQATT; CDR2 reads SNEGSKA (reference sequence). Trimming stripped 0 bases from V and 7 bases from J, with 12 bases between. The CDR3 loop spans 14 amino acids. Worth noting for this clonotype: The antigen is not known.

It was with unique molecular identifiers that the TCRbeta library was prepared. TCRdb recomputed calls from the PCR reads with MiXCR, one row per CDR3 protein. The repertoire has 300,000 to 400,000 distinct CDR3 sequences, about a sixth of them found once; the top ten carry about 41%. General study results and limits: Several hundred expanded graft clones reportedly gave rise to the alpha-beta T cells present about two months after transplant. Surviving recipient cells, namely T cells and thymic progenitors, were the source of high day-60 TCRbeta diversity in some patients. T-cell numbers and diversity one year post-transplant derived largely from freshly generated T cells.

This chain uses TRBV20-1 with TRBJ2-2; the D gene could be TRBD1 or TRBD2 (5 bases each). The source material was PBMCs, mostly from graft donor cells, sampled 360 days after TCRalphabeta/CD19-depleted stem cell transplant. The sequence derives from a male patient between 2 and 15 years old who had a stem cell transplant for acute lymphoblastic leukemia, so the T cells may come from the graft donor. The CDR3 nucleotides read TGCAGTGCTAGAGATGGTGGGGGAGTCGGGGAGCTGTTTTTT. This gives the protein CSARDGGGVGELFF.